Shown below are 5 T cell receptor beta chains from a single sample sequenced in a study of response to subunit inactivated influenza vaccine. TCRdb redid the calling of the RT-PCR reads with MiXCR, one entry per CDR3 protein. Here the sample spans 610,000 or so distinct CDR3 sequences, roughly 15% being singletons. Sequenced material: PBMCs from blood, taken less than 13 days after vaccination. The source of these receptors is a man aged 50 to 60 who received an inactivated influenza vaccine.

This clonotype came up a few times. The rearrangement joins TRBV4-1 to TRBJ2-3, with no clear D. The ends were cut back, 0 bases at V and 3 bases at J, with 7 bases in the middle. The CDR3 is 14 amino acids. Germline CDR1 is MGHRA and CDR2 is YSYEKL. CDR3 bases: TGCGCCAGCAGCCAAGACACCACTACAGATACGCAGTATTTT. Translating it yields CASSQDTTTDTQYF.

Remarks on this clonotype: A read error may account for a junction end that differs from germline. J is TRBJ2-3 and V is TRBV25-1; D gene unclear. CDR1 is MGHDK and CDR2 is SYGVNS in the germline V gene. The CDR3 runs 11 residues. DNA of the CDR3: TGTGCCAGCAGTCAAACAGATACGCAGTGTTTT. It translates to CASSQTDTQCF. Looking up the rest from reference TRBV25-1 and TRBJ2-3 gives the full variable domain: EADIYQTPRYLVIGTGKKITLECSQTMGHDKMYWYQQDPGMELHLIHYSYGVNSTEKGDLSSESTVSRIRTEHFPLTLESARPSHTSQYLCASSQTDTQCFGPGTRLTVL.

This clonotype was detected a few times. This chain links TRBV7-9 with TRBJ2-3, with D unresolved. CDR3 length equals 14 residues. The germline V gene has CDR1 SEHNR and CDR2 FQNEAQ (reference sequence). The V end lost 4 bases, the J end lost 2 bases, and 10 bases lay between the germline ends. The CDR3, as DNA: TGTGCCAGCAGCTCACAGATGACCACAGATACGCAGTATTTT. Protein product: CASSSQMTTDTQYF.

A few counts support this clonotype. The V call is TRBV11-2, the J call TRBJ2-6; 10 bases map to TRBD1. The CDR3 totals 18 residues. Germline V lookup: CDR1 SGHAT, CDR2 FQNNGV. V dropped 5 bases and J dropped 3; count of bases not matched to a gene: 10. The CDR3 DNA is TGTGCCAGCAGCAGACGGGGGGACAGGGGTAGTGGGGCCAACGTCCTGACTTTC. Amino acids: CASSRRGDRGSGANVLTF. Variable domain in full (rest from reference TRBV11-2 and TRBJ2-6): EAGVAQSPRYKIIEKRQSVAFWCNPISGHATLYWYQQILGQGPKLLIQFQNNGVVDDSQLPKDRFSAERLKGVDSTLKIQPAKLEDSAVYLCASSRRGDRGSGANVLTFGAGSRLTVL.

The chain is built from TRBV2 and TRBJ1-1; no clear D gene. Per the germline V gene, CDR1 is SNHLY and CDR2 is FYNNEI. This CDR3 is 14 amino acids long. V lost 6 bases to trimming and J lost 0 bases, with 11 bases between them. CDR3 residues: CASRVNPMNTEAFF. CDR3 sequence (DNA): TGTGCCAGCAGAGTAAACCCGATGAACACTGAAGCTTTCTTT.